Given below is one TCR beta chain in context. The antigen remains unidentified. These data belong to a study of T cell repertoires in cytomegalovirus infection. Study summary: Recently identified HLA-C-restricted and well-studied HLA-B-restricted CMV epitopes were used. Indications came from public TCR beta signatures; they pointed to CMV infection and to a matching HLA type.

TCRdb re-called the reads through MiXCR, storing one row per CDR3 protein. The sample holds about 920,000 distinct CDR3 sequences; roughly 31% are singletons and the top ten take more than 12%. Trimming left V 3 bases short and J 4 bases short, with 10 bases between. This CDR3 spans 14 amino acids. Study outcomes and limitations: CMV-specific HLA-C-restricted TCR beta clonotypes dominated the ex vivo response. The study identified carriers of CMV plus the relevant HLA from cumulative public TCR beta family frequency.

The receptor was derived from a human donor in good health (CMV status not recorded). Some clones in this sample may be carry-over from other donors' samples. The sample was cultured CD8+ T cells from PBMCs, taken from culture after CMV antigen stimulation. This sequence joins TRBV12-3 or TRBV12-4 and TRBJ2-1; perhaps TRBD1 as D (5 bases). Written as DNA, the CDR3 is TGTGCCAGCAGTTTGTCAGGGCGGTACAATGAGCAGTTCTTC. Translation: CASSLSGRYNEQFF.